This is a list of T cell receptor beta chains from one sample in a study of CD8+ T cells in alopecia areata. TCRdb's table, derived via immunoSEQ multiplex PCR, lists solely in-frame clones and lacks some. The table has about 170,000 clones, approximately 70% seen once. Here the sequenced sample was CD8+ T cells sorted from blood, taken at week 0. These receptors came from a human donor with alopecia areata. Each CDR3 is given with its conserved first and last residue. Fields, in order: D gene, clone size, J gene, V gene, CDR3 DNA, CDR3 protein. A D gene is named only where the DNA matches it firmly. Only part of the rows carry a size: once, few, many, or a class if the clone is expanded.

>NA|NA|TRBJ2-3|TRBV29-1
TGCAGCGTTCCCCCGGGTGGAGGGCCAGATACGCAGTATTTT
CSVPPGGGPDTQYF
>NA|NA|TRBJ2-7|TRBV15
TGTGCCACCAGCAGAGATAAACTGACGGGACACCCCGCGGGGGAGCAGTACTTC
CATSRDKLTGHPAGEQYF
>NA|NA|TRBJ1-2|TRBV5-6
TGTGCCAGCAGCCCCCTTACAGATTTCGCATATGGCTACACCTTC
CASSPLTDFAYGYTF
>NA|NA|TRBJ2-5|TRBV7-9
TGTGCCAGCAGCTTGGCCGACACTCCGGGAACCCAGTACTTC
CASSLADTPGTQYF
>NA|NA|TRBJ2-1|TRBV30
TGTGCCTGGAGACCCGGGACACTTCCCTACAATGAGCAGTTCTTC
CAWRPGTLPYNEQFF
>TRBD2|few|TRBJ2-3|TRBV27
TGTGCCAGCAGTCCCGATAGGGCGGGGGCGCAGTATTTT
CASSPDRAGAQYF
>NA|NA|TRBJ1-2|TRBV9
TGTGCCAGCAGCGTAGGATCTTCAGACTATGGCTACACCTTC
CASSVGSSDYGYTF
>TRBD1|NA|TRBJ2-1|TRBV19
TGTGCCAGTAGTATAATTCGGGACAGCAAAAATGAGCAGTTCTTC
CASSIIRDSKNEQFF
>TRBD2|NA|TRBJ2-3|TRBV29-1
TGCAGCGACGGACTAGCGGGGGGCCACCTGCACGGAGATACGCAGTATTTT
CSDGLAGGHLHGDTQYF
>NA|NA|TRBJ1-1|TRBV2
TGTGCCAGCAGTGAACGAGGGGTGGCCACTGAAGCTTTCTTT
CASSERGVATEAFF
>TRBD2|NA|TRBJ2-5|TRBV27
TGTGCCAGCAGTTGGGAGGGTAGGCTTGGGGAGACCCAGTACTTC
CASSWEGRLGETQYF
>TRBD2|NA|TRBJ2-5|TRBV13
TGTGCCAGCAGCTTATGGGTAGCGGGGGAAGAGACCCAGTACTTC
CASSLWVAGEETQYF
>TRBD1|NA|TRBJ2-1|TRBV23-1
TGCGCCAGCAGATTCACTCAGACCGGGACAGAGGCCTTCAATGAGCAGTTCTTC
CASRFTQTGTEAFNEQFF
>TRBD1|NA|TRBJ1-6|TRBV2
TGTGCCAGCAGTGGTGGGGGGAACAGGGGTTCACCCCTCCACTTT
CASSGGGNRGSPLHF
>NA|NA|TRBJ2-7|TRBV5-6
TGTGCCAGCAGCTTGGGCTCGGGTGAGCAGTACTTC
CASSLGSGEQYF
>NA|few|TRBJ2-2|TRBV13
TGTGCCAGCAGCCTTAGCCTTCAAAACACCGGGGAGCTGTTTTTT
CASSLSLQNTGELFF
>NA|NA|TRBJ2-1|TRBV9
TGTGCCAGCAGCGTAGGCTACAATGAGCAGTTCTTC
CASSVGYNEQFF
>NA|NA|TRBJ1-5|TRBV2
TGTGCCAGAGCCCGCTGCCGGCCCCAGCATTTT
CARARCRPQHF
>NA|NA|TRBJ2-5|TRBV2
TGTGCCAGCAGTGGTGTAGCGGCGACCGGACAAGAGACCCAGTACTTC
CASSGVAATGQETQYF
>NA|NA|TRBJ1-2|TRBV29-1
TGCAGCGTTTTCGCCTGGCGGGAGGGGAGCTATGGCTACACCTTC
CSVFAWREGSYGYTF
>TRBD2|NA|TRBJ2-3|TRBV10-3
TGTGCCATCAGTGAAGTAGCGGGGGAGAGCACAGATACGCAGTATTTT
CAISEVAGESTDTQYF
>NA|once|TRBJ1-4|TRBV19
TGTGCCAGTAGTGCATCCCTGGACAGTGTTATGATGGTCCCAACTAATGAAAAACTGTTTTTT
CASSASLDSVMMVPTNEKLFF
>TRBD2|NA|TRBJ2-3|TRBV12-5
TGTGCTAGTGGTTTGTTAGCGGGGGTCGCTAGCACAGATACGCAGTATTTT
CASGLLAGVASTDTQYF
>TRBD1|NA|TRBJ1-4|TRBV2
TGTGCCAGCAGCCAGGGACAGAACGTGAATGAAAAACTGTTTTTT
CASSQGQNVNEKLFF
>NA|NA|TRBJ2-7|TRBV7-8
TGTGCCAGCAGCGTACAGGGTTCTGGCTACGAGCAGTACTTC
CASSVQGSGYEQYF
>NA|NA|TRBJ2-7|TRBV7-9
TGTGCCAGCAGCTTAGCGGGGGGCCCCTGGGAGCAGTACTTC
CASSLAGGPWEQYF
>NA|NA|TRBJ1-4|TRBV29-1
TGCAGCGTGGAAACACTGCACACTAATGAAAAACTGTTTTTT
CSVETLHTNEKLFF
>TRBD2|NA|TRBJ2-1|TRBV25-1
TGTGCCAGCAGTCAATGGGGAGGGGTCTCCTACAATGAGCAGTTCTTC
CASSQWGGVSYNEQFF
>NA|few|TRBJ2-2|TRBV7-2
TGTGCCAGCAGCTTAAGGGGGATTTGGGTGTTTTTT
CASSLRGIWVFF
>NA|NA|TRBJ2-1|TRBV4-1
TGCGCCAGCAGCCATCACACGCCTTCTGGCCCGACGCGGGGCAATGAGCAGTTCTTC
CASSHHTPSGPTRGNEQFF
>NA|NA|TRBJ1-4|TRBV30
TGTGCCTGGAGTGTGCATTCTGGTGAAAAACTGTTTTTT
CAWSVHSGEKLFF
>NA|few|TRBJ1-6|TRBV4-2
TGTGCCAGCAGCCAAGAGACCGCGCTACCCCTCCACTTT
CASSQETALPLHF